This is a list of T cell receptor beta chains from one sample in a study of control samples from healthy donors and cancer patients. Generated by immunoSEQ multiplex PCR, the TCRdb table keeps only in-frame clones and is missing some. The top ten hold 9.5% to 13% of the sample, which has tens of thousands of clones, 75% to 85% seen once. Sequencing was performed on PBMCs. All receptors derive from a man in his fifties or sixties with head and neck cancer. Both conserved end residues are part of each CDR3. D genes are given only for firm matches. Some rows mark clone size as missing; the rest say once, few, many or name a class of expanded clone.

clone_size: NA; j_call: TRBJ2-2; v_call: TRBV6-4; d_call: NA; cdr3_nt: TGTGCCAGCATCGAACGGTACAAGGGGGCCGGGGAGCTGTTTTTT; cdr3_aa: CASIERYKGAGELFF
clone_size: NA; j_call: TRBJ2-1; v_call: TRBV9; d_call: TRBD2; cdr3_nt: TGTGCCAGCAGCTTCCAGCGGGGAGAGCAGTTCTTC; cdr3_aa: CASSFQRGEQFF
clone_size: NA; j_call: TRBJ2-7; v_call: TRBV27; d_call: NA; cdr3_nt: TGTGCCAGCAGTTTATTGCCAGGGAGGAGCTCCTACGAGCAGTACTTC; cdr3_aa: CASSLLPGRSSYEQYF
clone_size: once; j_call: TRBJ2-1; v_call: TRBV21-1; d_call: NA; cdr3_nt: TGTGCCAGCAGCAAAGCGCTTGCGGGAGGCCATTACAATGAGCAGTTCTTC; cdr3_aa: CASSKALAGGHYNEQFF
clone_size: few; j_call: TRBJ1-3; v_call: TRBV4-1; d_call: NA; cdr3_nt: TGCGCCAGCAGCCAAGGGGGACGGGGGAGATTAACTGGAAACACCATATATTTT; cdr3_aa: CASSQGGRGRLTGNTIYF
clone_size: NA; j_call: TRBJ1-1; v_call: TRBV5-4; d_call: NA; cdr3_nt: TGTGCCAGCAGCTTGGGCCACGGCACTGAAGCTTTCTTT; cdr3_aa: CASSLGHGTEAFF
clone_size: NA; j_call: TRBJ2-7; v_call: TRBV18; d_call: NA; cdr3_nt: TGTGCCAGCTCACCAATGCCAGGTCGGGGCGAGCAGTACTTC; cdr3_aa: CASSPMPGRGEQYF
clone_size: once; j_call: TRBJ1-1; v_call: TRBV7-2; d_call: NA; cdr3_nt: TGTGCCAGCAGTCCAGAAGCGGTCACTGAAGCTTTCTTT; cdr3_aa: CASSPEAVTEAFF
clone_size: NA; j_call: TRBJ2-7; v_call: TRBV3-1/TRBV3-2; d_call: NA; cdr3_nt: TGTGCCAGCAGCCAAAATACCTACGAGCAGTACTTC; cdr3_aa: CASSQNTYEQYF
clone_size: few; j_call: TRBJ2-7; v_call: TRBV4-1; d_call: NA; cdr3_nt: TGCGCCAGCAGCCCCGGGACTCCTCCAAACCCACAGTACTTC; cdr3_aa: CASSPGTPPNPQYF
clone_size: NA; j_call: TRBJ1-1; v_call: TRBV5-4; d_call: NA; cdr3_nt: TGTGCCAGCAGCTTGGGTCTCAGGGCCACCTCTGAAGCTTTCTTT; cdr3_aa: CASSLGLRATSEAFF
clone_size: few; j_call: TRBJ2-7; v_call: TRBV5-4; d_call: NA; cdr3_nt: TGTGCCAGCAGCTTAGCGGGCCTATCCTACGAGCAGTACTTC; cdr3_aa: CASSLAGLSYEQYF
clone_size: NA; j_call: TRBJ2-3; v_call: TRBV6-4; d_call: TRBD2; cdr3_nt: TGTGCCATCGGGACTAGCGGGAGGGCCGCAGATACGCAGTATTTT; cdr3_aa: CAIGTSGRAADTQYF
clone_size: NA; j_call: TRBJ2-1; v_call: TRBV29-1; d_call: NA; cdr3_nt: TGCAGCGTTGAACTGGGAACGACTGACAATGAGCAGTTCTTC; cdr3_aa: CSVELGTTDNEQFF
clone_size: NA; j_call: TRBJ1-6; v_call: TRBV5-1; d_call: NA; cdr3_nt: TGCGCCAGCAGCTTGTTAGAGGGGTATAATTCACCCCTCCACTTT; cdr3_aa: CASSLLEGYNSPLHF
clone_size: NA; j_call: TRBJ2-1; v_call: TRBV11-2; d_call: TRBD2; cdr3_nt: TGTGCCAGCAGCGTTCGGACCGGGACTAGCGGGTTCTCGGGAAATGAGCAGTTCTTC; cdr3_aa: CASSVRTGTSGFSGNEQFF
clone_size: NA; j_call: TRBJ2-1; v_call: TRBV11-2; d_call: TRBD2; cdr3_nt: TGTGCCAGCAGCCCGGAGGGACTAGCGGGCTACAATGAGCAGTTCTTC; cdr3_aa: CASSPEGLAGYNEQFF
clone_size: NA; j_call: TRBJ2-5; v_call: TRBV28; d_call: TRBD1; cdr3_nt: TGTGCCAGCAGACCGACAGGGATGAATCAAGAGACCCAGTACTTC; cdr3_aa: CASRPTGMNQETQYF
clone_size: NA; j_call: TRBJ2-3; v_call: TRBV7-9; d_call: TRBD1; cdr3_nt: TGTGCCAGCAGCTTATTAGGGGGCGCAGATACGCAGTATTTT; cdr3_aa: CASSLLGGADTQYF
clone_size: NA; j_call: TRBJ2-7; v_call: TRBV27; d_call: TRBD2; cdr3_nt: TGTGCCAGCAGGCAATTAGCGGGAGGGCCTCTTGAGCAGTACTTC; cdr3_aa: CASRQLAGGPLEQYF
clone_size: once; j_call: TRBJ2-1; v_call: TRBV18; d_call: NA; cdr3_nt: TGTGCCAGCTCACCAGCCGGTAGCTCCTACAATGAGCAGTTCTTC; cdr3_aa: CASSPAGSSYNEQFF
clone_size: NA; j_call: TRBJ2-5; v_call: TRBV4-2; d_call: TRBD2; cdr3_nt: TGTGCCAGCAGCCCCCTAAGCGGGGTTGGTCGAGAGACCCAGTACTTC; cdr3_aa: CASSPLSGVGRETQYF
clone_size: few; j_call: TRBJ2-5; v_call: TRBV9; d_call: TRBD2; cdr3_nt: TGTGCCAGCAGCGCCTCTAGCGGGAGGGAGACCCAGTACTTC; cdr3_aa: CASSASSGRETQYF
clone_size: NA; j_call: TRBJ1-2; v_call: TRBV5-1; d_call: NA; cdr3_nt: TGCGCCAGCAGACCGGAAGGGGATGGCTACACCTTC; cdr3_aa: CASRPEGDGYTF
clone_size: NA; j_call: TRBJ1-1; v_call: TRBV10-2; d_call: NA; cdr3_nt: TGCGCCAGCAGAAAAAGGAACACTGAAGCTTTCTTT; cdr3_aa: CASRKRNTEAFF
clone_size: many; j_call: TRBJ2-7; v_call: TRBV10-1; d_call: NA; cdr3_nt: TGCGCCAGCACCTACAGGGAAAACTCCTACGAGCAGTACTTC; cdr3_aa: CASTYRENSYEQYF
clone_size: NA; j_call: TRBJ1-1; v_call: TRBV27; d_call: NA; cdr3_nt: TGTGCCAGCAGTCCGGGAATCCCGGGCACTGAAGCTTTCTTT; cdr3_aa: CASSPGIPGTEAFF
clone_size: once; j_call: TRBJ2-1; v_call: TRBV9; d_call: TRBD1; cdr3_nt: TGTGCCAGCAGCGAGTTCCAGGGGGTGGGTCTCTCCTACAATGAGCAGTTCTTC; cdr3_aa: CASSEFQGVGLSYNEQFF
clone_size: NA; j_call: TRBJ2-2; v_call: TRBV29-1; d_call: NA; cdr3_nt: TGCAGCGTTGTATGGGGTAACACCGGGGAGCTGTTTTTT; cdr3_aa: CSVVWGNTGELFF
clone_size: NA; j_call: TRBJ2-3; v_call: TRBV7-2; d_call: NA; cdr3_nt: TGTGCCAGCAGCTTACTCGGGACCACCTCAGATACGCAGTATTTT; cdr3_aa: CASSLLGTTSDTQYF
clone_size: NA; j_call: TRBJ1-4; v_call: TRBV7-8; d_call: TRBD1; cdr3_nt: TGTGCCAGCAGCCCCCACGGACAGGGGAATGAAAAACTGTTTTTT; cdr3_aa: CASSPHGQGNEKLFF
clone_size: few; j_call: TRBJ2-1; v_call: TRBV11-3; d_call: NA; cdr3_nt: TGTGCCAGCAGCTTAGGCGGGGATCCCTACGGTGAGCAGTTCTTC; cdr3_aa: CASSLGGDPYGEQFF
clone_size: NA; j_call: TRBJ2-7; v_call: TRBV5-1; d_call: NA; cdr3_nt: TGCGCCTCCCAAGGGGGATTTACTCCGGGGGCCGAGCAGTACTTC; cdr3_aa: CASQGGFTPGAEQYF
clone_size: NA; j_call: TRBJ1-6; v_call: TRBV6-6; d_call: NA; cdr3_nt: TGTGCCAGCAGTTACTTGGGGAGCTCCTATAATTCACCCCTCCACTTT; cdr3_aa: CASSYLGSSYNSPLHF
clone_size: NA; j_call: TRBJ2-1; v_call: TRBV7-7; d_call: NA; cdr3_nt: TGTGCTAGCAGCTTAATGGCGGACACTGGTCGGAATGAGCAGTTCTTC; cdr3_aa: CASSLMADTGRNEQFF
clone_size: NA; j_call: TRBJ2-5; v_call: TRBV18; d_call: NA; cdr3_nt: TGTGCCAGCTCACGTTTCCAATCCCGGAGGGCCCAAGAGACCCAGTACTTC; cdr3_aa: CASSRFQSRRAQETQYF
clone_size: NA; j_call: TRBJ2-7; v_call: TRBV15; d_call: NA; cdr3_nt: TGTGCCACCAGCAGAGATCGAACCAGTCGCGAGCAGTACTTC; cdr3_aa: CATSRDRTSREQYF
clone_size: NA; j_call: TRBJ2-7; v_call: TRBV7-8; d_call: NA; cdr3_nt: TGTGCCAGCAGCTTACCGCCGGGACTCGAGACTTATGAGCAGTACTTC; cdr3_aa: CASSLPPGLETYEQYF
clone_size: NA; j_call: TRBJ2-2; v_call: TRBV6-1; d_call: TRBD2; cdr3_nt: TGTGCCAGCAGTGATACGGGGGGCGGGGAGCTGTTTTTT; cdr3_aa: CASSDTGGGELFF
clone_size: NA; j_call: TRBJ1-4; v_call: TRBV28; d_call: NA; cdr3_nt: TGTGCCAGCACCGTTGGAGGAGAAAAACTGTTTTTT; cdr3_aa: CASTVGGEKLFF
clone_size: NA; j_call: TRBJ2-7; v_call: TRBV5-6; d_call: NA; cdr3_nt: TGTGCCAGCAGCTTGGGGACAAAAAACTACGAGCAGTACTTC; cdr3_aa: CASSLGTKNYEQYF
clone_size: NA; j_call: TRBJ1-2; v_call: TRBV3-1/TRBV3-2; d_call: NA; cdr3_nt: TGTGCCAGCAGCCAAGGAACCTATGGCTACACCTTC; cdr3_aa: CASSQGTYGYTF
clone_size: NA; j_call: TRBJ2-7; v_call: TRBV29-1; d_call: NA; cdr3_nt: TGCAGCGTTGTCAACGGGGCAGGCCGCGAGCAGTACTTC; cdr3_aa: CSVVNGAGREQYF
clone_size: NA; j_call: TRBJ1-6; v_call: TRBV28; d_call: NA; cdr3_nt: TGTGCCAGCAGTCCATACGACAGGAATTCACCCCTCCACTTT; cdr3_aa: CASSPYDRNSPLHF
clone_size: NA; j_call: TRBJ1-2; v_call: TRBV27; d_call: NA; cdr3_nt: TGTGCCAGCAGTTTTCAGGGTCTGGGAGGCTACACCTTC; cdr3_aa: CASSFQGLGGYTF
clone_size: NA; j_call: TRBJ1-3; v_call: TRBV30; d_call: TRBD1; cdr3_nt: TGTGCCTGGAGTCTCCGGGACAGGGGTTCTGGAAACACCATATATTTT; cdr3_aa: CAWSLRDRGSGNTIYF
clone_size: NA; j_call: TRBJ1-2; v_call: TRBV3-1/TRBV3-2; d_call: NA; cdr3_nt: TGTGCCAGCAGCCTCCGGGGACACGATATAACTAACTATGGCTACACCTTC; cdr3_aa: CASSLRGHDITNYGYTF
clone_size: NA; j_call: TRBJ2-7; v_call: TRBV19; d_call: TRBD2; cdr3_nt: TGTGCCAGTAGTAGGGAAGCGGGAGTCGGTTACGAGCAGTACTTC; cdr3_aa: CASSREAGVGYEQYF
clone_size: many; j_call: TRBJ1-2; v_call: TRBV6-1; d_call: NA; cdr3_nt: TGTGCCAGCAGTGAAGGCGGACAGAGCTATGGCTACACCTTC; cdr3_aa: CASSEGGQSYGYTF
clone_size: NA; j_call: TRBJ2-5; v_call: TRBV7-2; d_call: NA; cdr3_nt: TGTGCCAGCAGTCAGAACGGGGCGAGAATCCAAGAGACCCAGTACTTC; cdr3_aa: CASSQNGARIQETQYF
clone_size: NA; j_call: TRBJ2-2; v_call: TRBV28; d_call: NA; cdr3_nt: TGTGCCAGCAGTTTATTTGACACCGTGGGGCTGTTTTTT; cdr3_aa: CASSLFDTVGLFF
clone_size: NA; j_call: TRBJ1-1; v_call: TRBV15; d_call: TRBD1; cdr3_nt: TGTGCCACCAGCAGAGGGGACAGAAAGAACACTGAAGCTTTCTTT; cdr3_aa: CATSRGDRKNTEAFF
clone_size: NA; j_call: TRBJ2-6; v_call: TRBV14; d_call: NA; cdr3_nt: TGTGCCGTCGGTCCGGGTTCCAACGTCCTGACTTTC; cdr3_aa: CAVGPGSNVLTF
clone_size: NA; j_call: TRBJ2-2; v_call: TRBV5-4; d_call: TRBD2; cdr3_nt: TGTGCCAGCAGCACCGGACTAGCGGGAGGGCAAGGCACCGGGGAGCTGTTTTTT; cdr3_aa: CASSTGLAGGQGTGELFF
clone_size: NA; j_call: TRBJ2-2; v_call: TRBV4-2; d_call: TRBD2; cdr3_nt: TGTGCCAGCAGCCAAGAGAGGACGGGGGGATACACCGGGGAGCTGTTTTTT; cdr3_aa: CASSQERTGGYTGELFF